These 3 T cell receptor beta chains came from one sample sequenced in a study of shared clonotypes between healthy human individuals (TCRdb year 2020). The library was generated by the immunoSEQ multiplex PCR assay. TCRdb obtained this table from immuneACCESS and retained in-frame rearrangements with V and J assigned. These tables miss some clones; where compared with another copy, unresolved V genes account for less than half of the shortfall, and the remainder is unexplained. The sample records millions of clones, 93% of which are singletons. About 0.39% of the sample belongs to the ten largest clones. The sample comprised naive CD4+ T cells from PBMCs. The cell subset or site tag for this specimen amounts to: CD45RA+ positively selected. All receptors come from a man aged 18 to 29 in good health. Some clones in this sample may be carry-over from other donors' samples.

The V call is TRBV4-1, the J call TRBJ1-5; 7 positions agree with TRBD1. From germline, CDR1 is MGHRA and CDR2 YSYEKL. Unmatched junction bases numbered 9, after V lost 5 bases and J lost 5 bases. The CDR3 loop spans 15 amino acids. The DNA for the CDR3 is TGCGCCAGCAGCTCGTCGCGGGACAGTTATCAGCCCCAGCATTTT. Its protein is CASSSSRDSYQPQHF.

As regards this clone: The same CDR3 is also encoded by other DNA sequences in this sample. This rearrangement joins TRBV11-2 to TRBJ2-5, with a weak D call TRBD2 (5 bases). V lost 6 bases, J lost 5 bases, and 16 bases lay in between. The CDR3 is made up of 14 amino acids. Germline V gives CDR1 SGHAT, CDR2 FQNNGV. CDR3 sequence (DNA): TGTGCCAGCAGTCCCATAAGCGGCGGGGAGACCCAGTACTTC. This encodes CASSPISGGETQYF.

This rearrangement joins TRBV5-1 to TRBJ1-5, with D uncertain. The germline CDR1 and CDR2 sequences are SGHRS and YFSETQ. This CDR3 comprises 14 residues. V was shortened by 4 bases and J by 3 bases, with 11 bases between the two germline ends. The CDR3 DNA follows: TGCGCCAGCAGCCCGGGTTTCCCCAATCAGCCCCAGCATTTT. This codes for CASSPGFPNQPQHF.